One and the same sample provided the 11 T cell receptor beta chains below, sequenced in a study of T-cell memory formation after mild COVID-19. TCRdb recomputed calls from the 5' RACE reads with MiXCR, one row per CDR3 protein. In the table there are around 180,000 distinct CDR3 sequences, roughly 17% of which are singletons. Sample: PBMCs or a T cell subset sorted from them (not recorded which). The receptor source for this set is an adult woman who had mild COVID-19 (a few samples of this study predate the infection). Cell type and time point are not known.

The chain has TRBV6-2 or TRBV6-3 and TRBJ2-1; 10 bases match TRBD2. J lost 5 bases, V lost 4 bases, and 8 bases had no gene match. CDR1 is MNHEY, CDR2 SVGEGT, per germline. CDR3 size: 16 residues. The CDR3, as DNA: TGTGCCAGCAGTTTGAAGCGGGAGGGCCGAAACAATGAGCAGTTCTTC. This translates into CASSLKREGRNNEQFF.

The chain has TRBV6-2 or TRBV6-3 and TRBJ2-1; no clear D. The CDR3 is made up of 12 amino acids. With 5 bases removed from V and 10 bases from J, the gap between germline ends came to 12 bases. Germline loops: CDR1 MNHEY, CDR2 SVGEGT. The CDR3 reads CASSPSLQEQFF. The CDR3 DNA reads as TGTGCCAGCAGTCCATCACTGCAGGAGCAGTTCTTC.

V usage is TRBV5-1 and J usage is TRBJ2-3; 9 bases line up with TRBD2. V lost 1 base to trimming and J lost 1 base; unmatched junction nucleotides: 4. Germline V gene sequence: CDR1 SGHRS, CDR2 YFSETQ. The CDR3 is 16 amino acids. The CDR3 DNA follows: TGCGCCAGCAGCTTGACCAGGACTAGCGGCACAGATACGCAGTATTTT. It encodes CASSLTRTSGTDTQYF.

In this sample, this clonotype turned up a few times. The chain carries TRBV7-9 and TRBJ2-7; no reliable D call. This CDR3 region has 14 residues. Germline V gives CDR1 SEHNR, CDR2 FQNEAQ (reference sequence). Trimming stripped 4 bases from V and 3 bases from J, with 13 bases between. CDR3 protein: CASSSPLRVYEQYF. CDR3 in DNA: TGTGCCAGCAGCTCCCCCCTTAGGGTCTACGAGCAGTACTTC.

There are a few counts of this clonotype. V and J are TRBV6-1 and TRBJ2-6; D possibly matches TRBD1 or TRBD2 (5 bases each). CDR3 size: 17 residues. CDR1 MNHNS and CDR2 SASEGT come from the germline V gene. V was clipped by 2 bases and J by 0 bases, with 11 bases between them. CDR3 protein: CASSERGSSSGANVLTF. CDR3 DNA sequence: TGTGCCAGCAGTGAACGGGGCAGCAGCTCTGGGGCCAACGTCCTGACTTTC.

Many counts were recorded for this clonotype. The J gene is TRBJ2-7, the V gene TRBV12-3 or TRBV12-4, with D unclear. Trimming left V 5 bases short and J 9 bases short, with 11 bases between. There are 11 residues in the CDR3. The CDR3 protein is CASSLSKGQYF. The CDR3 region has the DNA TGTGCCAGCAGTCTTTCCAAGGGGCAGTACTTC.

A few counts support this clonotype. CDR3 loop: CASSARGDFTGETQYF. As DNA, the CDR3 is TGTGCCAGCAGCGCGAGGGGGGACTTCACCGGAGAGACCCAGTACTTC. J is TRBJ2-5 and V is TRBV9, with D perhaps assigned TRBD1 or TRBD2 (6 bases each). V lost 3 bases to trimming and J lost 4 bases, with 19 bases between them. From germline, CDR1 is SGDLS and CDR2 YYNGEE. This CDR3 comprises 16 residues.

This clonotype appeared a few times. The V and J genes are TRBV3-1 and TRBJ2-5; D is possibly TRBD2 (5 bases). Germline CDR1 is LGHDT and CDR2 is YNNKEL (reference sequence). V was cut by 1 base and J by 3 bases, with 15 bases left in between. This CDR3 comprises 16 residues. The DNA for the CDR3 is TGTGCCAGCAGCCAAGGCGGAAGCGGACCAGAAGAGACCCAGTACTTC. As protein: CASSQGGSGPEETQYF.

This clonotype has only a few counts. This CDR3 reads CASSQDRGSGSYGYTF. CDR3 DNA: TGCGCCAGCAGCCAAGACCGGGGATCAGGTTCCTATGGCTACACCTTC. This chain links TRBV4-1 with TRBJ1-2, with D unclear. The CDR3 is 16 residues long. V lost 0 bases, J lost 4 bases, and 15 bases lay in between. Germline loops: CDR1 MGHRA, CDR2 YSYEKL.

This clonotype was counted between two and nine times. The V call is TRBV6-5, the J call TRBJ2-7; perhaps D is TRBD1 or TRBD2 (5 bases each). V was cut by 5 bases and J by 2 bases, with 19 bases left in between. Germline CDR1 MNHEY, CDR2 SVGAGI. The CDR3 spans 16 residues. CDR3 in DNA: TGTGCCAGCAGTAAGGATCGGGACCCCCGACCCTACGAGCAGTACTTC. This encodes CASSKDRDPRPYEQYF.

This clonotype was found a few times. This chain connects TRBV4-2 to TRBJ2-7, with 10 positions matching TRBD1. Trimming removed 4 bases from V and 1 base from J; junction bases left unmatched: 7. The length of the CDR3 is 16 residues. Germline assignment: CDR1 LGHNA and CDR2 YNFKEQ. CDR3 amino acids: CASSPLGTGESYEQYF. The CDR3 region has the DNA TGTGCCAGCAGCCCGCTGGGGACAGGGGAGTCCTACGAGCAGTACTTC.